This T cell receptor (beta chain) is from a study of cytomegalovirus exposure and HLA in healthy donors. Broader study findings: As a later analysis showed, a missense DCLRE1C variant was linked to trimming of TCR beta V- and J-genes. An apparent linkage of common viral pathogens to several of the most significant clusters emerged in a later analysis. High specificity and sensitivity for cytomegalovirus status were reported for the classifier.

Amplification used 60 Vbeta primers and 13 Jbeta primers. Sequenced by immunoSEQ multiplex PCR; TCRdb stores in-frame clones only, minus some. The sample lists about 150,000 clones, 65% to 70% occurring once. This clone was recorded a few times. Its target is unknown. From germline, CDR1 is MNHEY and CDR2 SVGAGI. The CDR3 has 11 amino acids. The germline V and J ends were trimmed by 6 bases and 13 bases, with 15 bases remaining between them. Specimen: PBMCs. This sequence originates from a man aged 25-45 years in good health and CMV-seropositive. The rearrangement links TRBV6-5 to TRBJ1-2; D perhaps matches TRBD1 (6 bases). In nucleotides, the CDR3 is TGTGCCAGCAGAACGACAGGCCCCCTCACCTTC. It codes for CASRTTGPLTF.